A single sample gave rise to the 27 T cell receptor beta chains below, sequenced in a study of cytomegalovirus exposure and HLA in healthy donors. PCR primers comprised 60 Vbeta and 13 Jbeta primers. Data came from immunoSEQ multiplex PCR; TCRdb stores just in-frame clones and leaves some out. Seen here are a few hundred thousand clones, roughly 91% observed once, and the top ten hold approximately 1.5%. The source material was PBMCs. The receptor source for this set is a girl aged 2 to 10 in good health and CMV-seronegative.

This chain connects TRBV19 to TRBJ2-3, with unresolved D. Trimming removed 3 bases at V and 3 bases at J, with 4 bases between. Germline V CDR1 and CDR2: LNHDA, SQIVND (reference sequence). The CDR3 has 12 amino acids. In DNA form, the CDR3 reads TGTGCCAGTAGTATGTCTACAGATACGCAGTATTTT. It is translated as CASSMSTDTQYF.

The V and J genes are TRBV19 and TRBJ1-1, with 10 bases that match TRBD1. The J segment lost 0 bases and the V segment lost 5 bases, leaving 15 bases of the junction unmatched. Germline V gene lookup returns CDR1 LNHDA and CDR2 SQIVND (reference sequence). The CDR3 consists of 19 residues. The DNA for the CDR3 is TGTGCCAGTAGTCAATACTCGGGACAGGGGTCTCGCATGAACACTGAAGCTTTCTTT. Amino acids: CASSQYSGQGSRMNTEAFF.

The chain couples TRBV27 to TRBJ1-1, with D possibly TRBD1 on 5 matching bases. This CDR3 spans 13 amino acids. Trimming shortened V by 5 bases and J by 1 base, and 8 bases separated the two germline ends. CDR1 is MNHEY, CDR2 SMNVEV, per germline (reference sequence). The CDR3 region is CASSLRENTEAFF. CDR3 nucleotide sequence: TGTGCCAGCAGTCTCAGGGAGAACACTGAAGCTTTCTTT.

The chain combines TRBV7-6 with TRBJ1-2; 12 bases are a match to TRBD1. The CDR3 runs to 14 residues. Germline loops: CDR1 SGHVS, CDR2 FNYEAQ. Trimming at V came to 4 bases and at J to 8 bases, leaving 5 bases not matched to a gene. The CDR3 DNA reads as TGTGCCAGCAGCTCGGGACAGGGGGCTCGGGGCTACACCTTC. Its protein is CASSSGQGARGYTF.

V is TRBV6-1 and J is TRBJ1-5, with a weak D call TRBD1 (6 bases). Germline assignment: CDR1 MNHNS and CDR2 SASEGT. V was clipped by 2 bases and J by 6 bases, with 14 bases between them. The CDR3 has 15 amino acids. Here the CDR3 DNA reads TGTGCCAGCAGTGAAATGTCAGGGGCTAGTCAGCCCCAGCATTTT. Translating gives CASSEMSGASQPQHF.

The chain carries TRBV6-1 and TRBJ2-7; 11 bases fit TRBD2. In germline, CDR1 is MNHNS, CDR2 SASEGT. Losses at the gene ends were 4 bases for V and 2 bases for J; bases not matched to a gene: 7. The CDR3 is made up of 16 amino acids. CDR3 loop: CASSVILAGATYEQYF. In DNA, the CDR3 is TGTGCCAGCAGTGTGATACTAGCGGGGGCAACCTACGAGCAGTACTTC.

This chain connects TRBV5-1 to TRBJ1-1, with 7 bases identical to TRBD1. The CDR3 sequence is 14 residues long. Germline CDR1 is SGHRS and CDR2 is YFSETQ. After removal of 4 bases from V and 4 bases from J, the junction contained 7 bases not matched to a gene. The CDR3 sequence is CASSQVQGSTEAFF. The CDR3 DNA reads as TGCGCCAGCAGCCAGGTACAGGGGTCCACTGAAGCTTTCTTT.

V usage is TRBV7-2 and J usage is TRBJ1-5, with a possible D match to TRBD1 (5 bases). Germline loops: CDR1 SGHTA, CDR2 FQGNSA. V lost 2 bases and J lost 7, with 12 bases in between. The CDR3 runs to 14 residues. The CDR3 nucleotides are TGTGCCAGCAGCTTACAGGGTTCTGGGCAGCCCCAGCATTTT. Its protein is CASSLQGSGQPQHF.

This rearrangement joins TRBV30 to TRBJ2-7; 10 bases fit TRBD2. Germline V lookup: CDR1 GTSNPN, CDR2 SVGIG (reference sequence). The CDR3 covers 13 residues. With V trimmed by 6 bases and J by 3 bases, 5 bases remained unmatched. Written as DNA, the CDR3 is TGTGCCTGCTCGACTAGCGGGTACTACGAGCAGTACTTC. Its protein product is CACSTSGYYEQYF.

The chain employs TRBV9 and TRBJ1-1, with 7 bases that match TRBD1. The V and J ends lost 5 bases and 6 bases, in that order; junction bases with no gene match: 7. CDR3 length: 13 amino acids. The V gene's germline CDR1 is SGDLS and CDR2 YYNGEE. CDR3 sequence (DNA): TGTGCCAGCAGAGCTGGAGGGGGCGCTGAAGCTTTCTTT. Protein sequence: CASRAGGGAEAFF.

The chain is built from TRBV14 and TRBJ1-4; the match to TRBD1 covers 9 bases. In germline, CDR1 is SGHDN, CDR2 FVKESK. The length of the CDR3 is 13 residues. V shed 10 bases, J shed 6 bases, and the junction held 6 bases outside the gene matches. The CDR3 DNA reads TGTGCCACGTACAGGGGGCTGGATGAAAAACTGTTTTTT. Translating gives CATYRGLDEKLFF.

This chain joins TRBV7-9 and TRBJ2-4; 8 nucleotides match TRBD2. Looked up from germline, CDR1 is SEHNR and CDR2 is FQNEAQ (reference sequence). The CDR3 runs to 17 residues. Losses at the gene ends were 2 bases for V and 0 bases for J; bases not matched to a gene: 6. The CDR3 protein is CASSLIAGGTAKNIQYF. In nucleotides, the CDR3 is TGTGCCAGCAGCTTAATTGCGGGGGGTACAGCCAAAAACATTCAGTACTTC.

This rearrangement joins TRBV4-2 to TRBJ2-7, with 7 bases that match TRBD2. The trim removed 0 bases at V and 6 bases at J, leaving 14 bases unmatched. The V gene's germline CDR1 is LGHNA and CDR2 YNFKEQ. The CDR3 runs to 17 residues. The CDR3 nucleotides read TGTGCCAGCAGCCAAGATTGGGTGGGGACTACACCCGGCGAGCAGTACTTC. It translates to CASSQDWVGTTPGEQYF.

The rearrangement joins TRBV29-1 to TRBJ2-7; the match to TRBD1 covers 9 bases. Germline-derived CDR1 and CDR2 are SQVTM and ANQGSEA. Trimming took 3 bases from V and 1 from J; bases not matched to a gene: 4. This CDR3 is 14 amino acids long. The CDR3 reads CSVDTGTGSYEQYF. In DNA, the CDR3 is TGCAGCGTTGACACCGGGACAGGGTCCTACGAGCAGTACTTC.

CDR3 loop: CASSPTGGINQPQHF. CDR3 sequence (DNA): TGTGCCAGCAGTCCGACAGGGGGCATCAATCAGCCCCAGCATTTT. The V call is TRBV7-9, the J call TRBJ1-5, with 10 nucleotides matching TRBD1. CDR3 length equals 15 residues. V dropped 6 bases and J dropped 3; count of bases not matched to a gene: 5. Germline loops: CDR1 SEHNR, CDR2 FQNEAQ (reference sequence).

The CDR3 DNA reads as TGTGCCAGCAGCTTAATTGGCGACTTCTCTGGAAACACCATATATTTT. It encodes CASSLIGDFSGNTIYF. V and J are TRBV11-2 and TRBJ1-3; D gene ambiguous. The germline V and J ends were trimmed by 2 bases and 0 bases, with 11 bases remaining between them. This CDR3 has 16 amino acids. From germline, CDR1 is SGHAT and CDR2 FQNNGV.

The chain has TRBV7-9 and TRBJ2-7; 7 nucleotides agree with TRBD2. Germline trimming cut 4 bases from V and 7 bases from J; bases unmatched to any gene: 4. Germline CDR1 SEHNR, CDR2 FQNEAQ (reference sequence). This CDR3 is 12 amino acids long. CDR3 in DNA: TGTGCCAGCAGCTCCGGGGGGTGGGAGCAGTACTTC. Translation: CASSSGGWEQYF.

The chain is built from TRBV5-1 and TRBJ2-7; TRBD2 matches at 8 bases. CDR3 length equals 15 residues. Unmatched junction bases numbered 8, after V lost 4 bases and J lost 2 bases. Germline CDR1 is SGHRS and CDR2 is YFSETQ. In DNA form, the CDR3 reads TGCGCCAGCAGCGATACCGGGGGGGAGGCCTACGAGCAGTACTTC. Its translation: CASSDTGGEAYEQYF.

The gene calls are TRBV4-2 and TRBJ2-1, with 8 positions matching TRBD2. The CDR3 loop spans 12 amino acids. Trimming at V came to 6 bases and at J to 9 bases, leaving 4 bases not matched to a gene. Germline V gives CDR1 LGHNA, CDR2 YNFKEQ. CDR3 loop: CASRAGVGEQFF. Here the CDR3 DNA reads TGTGCCAGCAGAGCGGGGGTTGGTGAGCAGTTCTTC.

The chain joins TRBV6-6 to TRBJ2-3; a possible D gene is TRBD2 (5 bases). Trimming left V 5 bases short and J 0 bases short, with 12 bases between. This CDR3 spans 15 amino acids. Germline V gene sequence: CDR1 MNHNY, CDR2 SVGAGI (reference sequence). CDR3 loop: CASSGGLLSTDTQYF. CDR3 bases: TGTGCCAGCAGTGGCGGACTCCTGAGCACAGATACGCAGTATTTT.

The V and J genes are TRBV6-5 and TRBJ2-3; TRBD2 agrees at 11 bases. V shed 7 bases and J 7 bases; nucleotides not matched to a gene: 7. Germline V gene lookup returns CDR1 MNHEY and CDR2 SVGAGI. The CDR3 sequence is 14 residues long. The CDR3 bases are TGTGCCAGCATCCGACTAGCGGGACCCTATACGCAGTATTTT. Its protein product is CASIRLAGPYTQYF.

The chain joins TRBV6-5 to TRBJ2-2; 8 bases are shared with TRBD1. The CDR3 loop spans 15 amino acids. V trimming: 7 bases; J trimming: 4 bases; junction bases outside the gene matches: 8. In germline, CDR1 is MNHEY, CDR2 SVGAGI. The CDR3: CASNPQGVSTGELFF. In DNA, the CDR3 is TGTGCCAGCAATCCACAGGGGGTTAGCACCGGGGAGCTGTTTTTT.

This clone was detected only once. The V gene is TRBV7-9, the J gene TRBJ2-3; 7 bases agree with TRBD2. This CDR3 contains 17 residues. Germline V gene lookup returns CDR1 SEHNR and CDR2 FQNEAQ (reference sequence). V lost 4 bases and J lost 0; bases outside the gene matches: 10. The CDR3 region has the DNA TGTGCCAGCAGCTCCGCACTGGTCGGGGGGAGCACAGATACGCAGTATTTT. This translates into CASSSALVGGSTDTQYF.

CDR3 in DNA: TGTGCCAGCAGACCGACAGGGCCGGCCAAAAACATTCAGTACTTC. This sequence encodes CASRPTGPAKNIQYF. This rearrangement joins TRBV6-5 to TRBJ2-4; the match to TRBD1 covers 7 bases. CDR1 and CDR2 (germline): MNHEY, SVGAGI. The CDR3 runs to 15 residues. Trimming removed 6 bases from V and 1 base from J; junction bases left unmatched: 6.

V gene TRBV27 combines with J gene TRBJ2-7; 7 bases fit TRBD2. The CDR3 length is 16 residues. V shed 5 bases, J shed 1 base, and the junction held 11 bases outside the gene matches. CDR1 MNHEY and CDR2 SMNVEV come from the germline V gene (reference sequence). CDR3 protein: CASSRTSDRISYEQYF. CDR3 sequence (DNA): TGTGCCAGCAGTCGAACTAGCGACCGGATATCCTACGAGCAGTACTTC.

The chain links TRBV5-4 to TRBJ2-3; no definite D call. The CDR3 loop spans 13 amino acids. Trimming removed 4 bases from V and 4 bases from J, with 10 bases in between. Germline CDR1 SGHNT, CDR2 YYREEE (reference sequence). The CDR3 sequence is CASSHKMSDTQYF. The CDR3 DNA is TGTGCCAGCAGCCACAAAATGTCAGATACGCAGTATTTT. The full variable domain, in which reference TRBV5-4 and TRBJ2-3 provide the parts outside the CDR3, is ETGVTQSPTHLIKTRGQQVTLRCSSQSGHNTVSWYQQALGQGPQFIFQYYREEENGRGNFPPRFSGLQFPNYSSELNVNALELDDSALYLCASSHKMSDTQYFGPGTRLTVL.

CDR3 nucleotides: TGTGCCAGCAGCTCCCGGGAGAACAATCAGCCCCAGCATTTT. It encodes CASSSRENNQPQHF. This chain joins TRBV5-8 and TRBJ1-5; D uncertain. The CDR3 contains 14 residues. The V and J ends lost 3 bases and 3 bases respectively, with 10 bases between them. Germline CDR1 reads SGHTS; CDR2 reads YDEGEE.